This T cell receptor beta chain was captured in a study of cytotoxic CD8 clonotypes in ibrutinib-treated CLL. Study-wide context: Response sampling occurred after a median roughly twelve months of treatment (range 6 to 36). Productive templates averaged approximately 260,000 per sample, and productive rearrangements 85,000 to 95,000.

Some clones are missing from TCRdb's copy, which holds only in-frame ones; the method was immunoSEQ multiplex PCR. This table holds 65,000 to 85,000 clones, 75% to 95% found once. Germline V gene lookup returns CDR1 WSHSY and CDR2 SAAADI. V was clipped by 9 bases and J by 0 bases, with 12 bases between them. The CDR3 extends over 14 amino acids. The clonotype comes from a human donor with chronic lymphocytic leukemia. The genes are TRBV10-2 and TRBJ2-1; possible D gene TRBD2, 6 bases. This material consisted of PBMCs, taken after 12 months of ibrutinib treatment. CDR3 in amino acids: CASAMEGSYNEQFF. The CDR3 coding sequence is TGCGCCAGTGCCATGGAGGGCTCCTACAATGAGCAGTTCTTC.